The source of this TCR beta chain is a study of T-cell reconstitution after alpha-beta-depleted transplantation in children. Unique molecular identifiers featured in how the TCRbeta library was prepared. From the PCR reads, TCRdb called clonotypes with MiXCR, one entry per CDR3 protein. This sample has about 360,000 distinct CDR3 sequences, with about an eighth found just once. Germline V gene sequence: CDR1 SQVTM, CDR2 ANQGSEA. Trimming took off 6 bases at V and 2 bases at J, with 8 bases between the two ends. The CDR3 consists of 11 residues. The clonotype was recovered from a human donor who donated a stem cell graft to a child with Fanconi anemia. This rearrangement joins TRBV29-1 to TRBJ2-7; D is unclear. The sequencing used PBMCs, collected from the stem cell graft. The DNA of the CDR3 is TGCAGCGTGAGAACTGCCTACGAGCAGTACTTC. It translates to CSVRTAYEQYF.